This T cell receptor (beta chain) was documented in a study of shared clonotypes between healthy human individuals. Profiled with immunoSEQ multiplex PCR; TCRdb holds only in-frame clones, not every one. This table has approximately 710,000 clones, about 92% appearing once. Both CD45RO+ cells and CCR7-negative CD45RA+ TemRA cells were combined to make up CD8 memory. The sequencing sample was made of memory CD8+ T cells from PBMCs. The subset is: CD45RO+ cells pooled with CCR7-negative TemRA cells. This TCR was sampled from a man younger than 35 in good health. Some clones in this sample may be carry-over from other donors' samples.

The CDR3 bases are TGTGCCAGCAGCTTGGTGTGGTTGGCAGGGGAAGCAGATACGCAGTATTTT. It encodes CASSLVWLAGEADTQYF. This sequence joins TRBV5-6 and TRBJ2-3; TRBD1 might be the D (6 bases). This CDR3 is 17 amino acids long. The germline V gene has CDR1 SGHDT and CDR2 YYEEEE. V shed 0 bases and J shed 4 bases, with 18 bases lying between them.